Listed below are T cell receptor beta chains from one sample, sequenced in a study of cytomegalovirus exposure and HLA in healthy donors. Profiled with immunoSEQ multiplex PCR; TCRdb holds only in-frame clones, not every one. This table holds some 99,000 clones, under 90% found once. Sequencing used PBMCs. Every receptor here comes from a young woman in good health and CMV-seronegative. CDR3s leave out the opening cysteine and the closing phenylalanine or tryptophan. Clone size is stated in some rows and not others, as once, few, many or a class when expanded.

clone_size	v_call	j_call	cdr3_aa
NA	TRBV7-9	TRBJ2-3	ASRSLGGLTDTQY
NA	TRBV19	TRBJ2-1	ASSATGVDIHEQF
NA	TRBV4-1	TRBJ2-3	ASSLRFVTETDTQY
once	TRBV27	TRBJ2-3	ASSSPPGTQY
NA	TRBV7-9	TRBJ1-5	ASSLAVGGSQPQH
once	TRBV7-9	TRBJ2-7	ASSSRVGGDPFTYEQY
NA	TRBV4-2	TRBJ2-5	ASSLSGRAEETQY
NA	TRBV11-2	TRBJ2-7	ASSITGGPLSSYEQY
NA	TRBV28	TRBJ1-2	ASSLSPDYGYT
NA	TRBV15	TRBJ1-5	ATSRDPAGGQPQH
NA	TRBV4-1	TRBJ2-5	ASSQTGTLQETQY
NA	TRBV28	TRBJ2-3	ASTPPGLAGGYGTDTQY
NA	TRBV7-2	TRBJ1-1	ASSLGQGNTEAF
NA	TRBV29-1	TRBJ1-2	STHRGTAGYT
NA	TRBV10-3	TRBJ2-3	AIRGGLAGPGGTDTQY
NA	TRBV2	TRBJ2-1	ACRPIANAYNEQF
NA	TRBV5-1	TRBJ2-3	ASAFGLASTDTQY
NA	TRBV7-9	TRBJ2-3	ASRKRTSGADTQY
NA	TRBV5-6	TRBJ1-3	ASSPGGYFGNTIY
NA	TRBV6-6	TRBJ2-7	ASSYGTSSYEQY
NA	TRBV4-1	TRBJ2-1	ASSPFQWIAGVSSYNEQF
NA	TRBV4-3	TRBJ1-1	ASSQEGGTANVMNTEAF
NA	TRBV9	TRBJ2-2	ASSSPEGGVRTGELF
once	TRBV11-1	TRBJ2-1	ASSFRGGSNEQF
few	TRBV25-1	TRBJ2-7	ASTSAGSPYEQY
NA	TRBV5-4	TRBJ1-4	ASSFRTGANEKLF
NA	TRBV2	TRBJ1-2	ASRDSYGYT
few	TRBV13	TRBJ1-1	ASSRRGQDTEAF
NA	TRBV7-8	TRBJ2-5	ASSPIFLEETQY
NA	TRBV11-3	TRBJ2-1	ASSRSGSSLNEQF
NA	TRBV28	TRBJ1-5	ASSNGQVINQPQH
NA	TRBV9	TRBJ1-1	ASSVVGVTEAF
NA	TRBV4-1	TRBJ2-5	ASSQVAGVETQY
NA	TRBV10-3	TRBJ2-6	AIGDRALSGANVLT
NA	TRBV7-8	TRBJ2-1	ASSLDGGTYNEQF
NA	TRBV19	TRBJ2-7	ASSPGTNIYEQY
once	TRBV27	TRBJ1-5	ASSARRWAEYSNQPQH
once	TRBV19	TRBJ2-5	ASSRGRGLRETQY
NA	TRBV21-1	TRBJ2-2	ASSKFGRPMGAGGELF
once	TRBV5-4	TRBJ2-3	ASSLGPGGGTDTQY
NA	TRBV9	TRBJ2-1	ASSARTYNEQF
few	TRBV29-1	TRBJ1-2	SVMGQANPYGYT
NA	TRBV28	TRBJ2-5	ASSPPTEQETQY
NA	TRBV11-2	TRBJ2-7	ASSLVLAGSSYEQY
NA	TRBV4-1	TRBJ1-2	ASSQAAGTGGVYGYT
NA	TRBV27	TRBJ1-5	ASSLSGTPGQPQH
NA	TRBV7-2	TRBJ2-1	ASSRGGGGYNEQF
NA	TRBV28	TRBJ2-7	ASSLTGVREQY
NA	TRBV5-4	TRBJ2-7	ASSPVERAYEQY
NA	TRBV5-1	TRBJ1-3	ASSLAGTGNTIY
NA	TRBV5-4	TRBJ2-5	ASSFNRQGPWETQY
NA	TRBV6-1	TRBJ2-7	ASSGGPRTTFEQY
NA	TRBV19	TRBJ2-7	ASSQNEVSYEQY
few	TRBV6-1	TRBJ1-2	ASRDRQGANYGYT
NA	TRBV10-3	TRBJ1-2	AIRGTGPFWGYT
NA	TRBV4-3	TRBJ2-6	ASSQDFQGAKGANVLT